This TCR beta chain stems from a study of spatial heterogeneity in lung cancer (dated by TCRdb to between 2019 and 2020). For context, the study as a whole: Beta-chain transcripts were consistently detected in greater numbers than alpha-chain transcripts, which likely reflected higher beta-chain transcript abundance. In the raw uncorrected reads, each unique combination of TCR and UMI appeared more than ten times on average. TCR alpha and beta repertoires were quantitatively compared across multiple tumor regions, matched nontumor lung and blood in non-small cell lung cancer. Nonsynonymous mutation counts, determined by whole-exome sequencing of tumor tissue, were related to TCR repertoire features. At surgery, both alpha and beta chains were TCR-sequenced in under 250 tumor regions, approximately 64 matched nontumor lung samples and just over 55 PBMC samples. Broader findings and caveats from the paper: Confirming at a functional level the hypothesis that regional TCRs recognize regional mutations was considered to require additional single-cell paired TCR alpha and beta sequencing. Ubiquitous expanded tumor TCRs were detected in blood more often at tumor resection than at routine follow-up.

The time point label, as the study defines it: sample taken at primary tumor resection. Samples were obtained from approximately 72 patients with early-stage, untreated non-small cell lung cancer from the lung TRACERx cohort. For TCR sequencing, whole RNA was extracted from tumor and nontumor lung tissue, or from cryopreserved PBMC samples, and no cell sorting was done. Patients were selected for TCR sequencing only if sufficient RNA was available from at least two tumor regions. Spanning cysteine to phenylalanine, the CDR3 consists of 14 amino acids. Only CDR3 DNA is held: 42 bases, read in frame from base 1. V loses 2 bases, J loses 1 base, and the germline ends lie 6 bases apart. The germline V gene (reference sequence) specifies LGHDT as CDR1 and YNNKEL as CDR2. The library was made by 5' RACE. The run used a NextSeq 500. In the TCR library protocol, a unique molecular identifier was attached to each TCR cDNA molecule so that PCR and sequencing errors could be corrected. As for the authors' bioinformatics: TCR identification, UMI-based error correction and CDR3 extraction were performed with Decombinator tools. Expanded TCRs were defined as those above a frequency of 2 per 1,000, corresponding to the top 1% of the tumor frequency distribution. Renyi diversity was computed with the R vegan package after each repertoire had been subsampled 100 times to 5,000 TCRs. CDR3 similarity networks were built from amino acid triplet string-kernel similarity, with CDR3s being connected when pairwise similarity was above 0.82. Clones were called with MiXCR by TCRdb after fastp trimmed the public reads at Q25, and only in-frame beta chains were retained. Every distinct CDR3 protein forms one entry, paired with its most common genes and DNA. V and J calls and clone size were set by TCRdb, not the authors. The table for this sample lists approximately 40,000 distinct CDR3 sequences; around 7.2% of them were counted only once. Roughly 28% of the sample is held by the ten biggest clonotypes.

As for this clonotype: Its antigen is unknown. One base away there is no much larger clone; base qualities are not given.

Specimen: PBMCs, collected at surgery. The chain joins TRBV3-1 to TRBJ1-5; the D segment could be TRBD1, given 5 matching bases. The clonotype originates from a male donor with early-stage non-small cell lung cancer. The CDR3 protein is CASSQSGSNQPQHF. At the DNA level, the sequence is TGTGCCAGCAGCCAATCAGGGAGCAATCAGCCCCAGCATTTT.